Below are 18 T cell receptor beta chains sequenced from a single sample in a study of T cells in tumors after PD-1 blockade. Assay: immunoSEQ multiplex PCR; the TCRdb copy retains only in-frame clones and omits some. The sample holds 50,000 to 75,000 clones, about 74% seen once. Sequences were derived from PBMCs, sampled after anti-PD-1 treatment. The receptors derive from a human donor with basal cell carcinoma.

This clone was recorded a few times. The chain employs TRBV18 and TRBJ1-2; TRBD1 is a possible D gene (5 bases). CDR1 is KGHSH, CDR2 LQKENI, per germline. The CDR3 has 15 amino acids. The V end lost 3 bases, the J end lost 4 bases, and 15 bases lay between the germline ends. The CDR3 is CASSPEKGGTYGYTF. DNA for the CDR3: TGTGCCAGCTCACCCGAAAAGGGAGGGACCTATGGCTACACCTTC.

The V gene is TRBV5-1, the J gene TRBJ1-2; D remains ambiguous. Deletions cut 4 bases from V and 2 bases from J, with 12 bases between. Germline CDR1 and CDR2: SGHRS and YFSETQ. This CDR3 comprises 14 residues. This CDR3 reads CASSARGGNYGYTF. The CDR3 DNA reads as TGCGCCAGCAGCGCTCGGGGAGGGAACTATGGCTACACCTTC. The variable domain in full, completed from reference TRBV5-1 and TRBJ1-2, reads KAGVTQTPRYLIKTRGQQVTLSCSPISGHRSVSWYQQTPGQGLQFLFEYFSETQRNKGNFPGRFSGRQFSNSRSEMNVSTLELGDSALYLCASSARGGNYGYTFGSGTRLTVV.

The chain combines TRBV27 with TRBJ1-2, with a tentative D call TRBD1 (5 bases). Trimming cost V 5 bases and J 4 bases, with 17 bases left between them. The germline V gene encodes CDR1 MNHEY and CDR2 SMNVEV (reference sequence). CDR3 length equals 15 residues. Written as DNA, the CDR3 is TGTGCCAGCAGTCCCAGGGTGGGGGTAGGCTATGGCTACACCTTC. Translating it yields CASSPRVGVGYGYTF.

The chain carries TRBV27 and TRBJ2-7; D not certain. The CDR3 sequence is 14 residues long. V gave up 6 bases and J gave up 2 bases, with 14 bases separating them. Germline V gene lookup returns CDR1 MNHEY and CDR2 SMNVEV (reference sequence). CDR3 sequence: CASSSDGFTYEQYF. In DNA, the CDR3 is TGTGCCAGCAGCTCGGACGGGTTTACCTACGAGCAGTACTTC.

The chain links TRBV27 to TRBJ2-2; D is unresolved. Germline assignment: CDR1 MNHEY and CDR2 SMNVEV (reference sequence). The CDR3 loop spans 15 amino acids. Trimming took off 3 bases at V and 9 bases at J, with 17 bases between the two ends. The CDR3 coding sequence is TGTGCCAGCAGTTTGTTTAGTTTGGGCACTCGGGAGCTGTTTTTT. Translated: CASSLFSLGTRELFF.

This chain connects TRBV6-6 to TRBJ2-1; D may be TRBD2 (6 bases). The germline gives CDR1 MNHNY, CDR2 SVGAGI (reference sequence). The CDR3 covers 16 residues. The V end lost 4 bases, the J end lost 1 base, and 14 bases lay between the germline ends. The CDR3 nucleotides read TGTGCCAGCAGTTCCCCCGTAGCGGAATCCTACAATGAGCAGTTCTTC. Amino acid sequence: CASSSPVAESYNEQFF.

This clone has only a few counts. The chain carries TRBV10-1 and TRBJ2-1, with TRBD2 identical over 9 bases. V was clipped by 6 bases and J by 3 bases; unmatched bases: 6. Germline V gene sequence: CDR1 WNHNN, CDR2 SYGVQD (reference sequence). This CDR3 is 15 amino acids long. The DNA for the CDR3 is TGCGCCAGCAGCGAAAGCGGGGGGCGCTACAATGAGCAGTTCTTC. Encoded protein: CASSESGGRYNEQFF.

CDR3 sequence reads: CASSLAAGGDYGYTF. Here the CDR3 DNA reads TGCGCCAGCAGCTTGGCGGCAGGGGGTGACTATGGCTACACCTTC. This chain links TRBV5-1 with TRBJ1-2; 7 nucleotides line up with TRBD1. Germline V gives CDR1 SGHRS, CDR2 YFSETQ. With V trimmed by 0 bases and J by 3 bases, 5 bases remained unmatched. There are 15 residues in the CDR3.

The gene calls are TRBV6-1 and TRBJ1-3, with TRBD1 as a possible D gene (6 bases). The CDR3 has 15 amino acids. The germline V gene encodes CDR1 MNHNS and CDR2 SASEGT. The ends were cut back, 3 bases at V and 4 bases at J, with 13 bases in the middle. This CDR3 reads CASSEVQGRGNTIYF. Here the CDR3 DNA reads TGTGCCAGCAGTGAGGTACAGGGTAGAGGAAACACCATATATTTT.

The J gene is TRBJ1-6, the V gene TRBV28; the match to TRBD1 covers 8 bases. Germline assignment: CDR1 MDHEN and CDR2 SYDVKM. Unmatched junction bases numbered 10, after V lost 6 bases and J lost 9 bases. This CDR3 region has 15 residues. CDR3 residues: CASSSRDRSLSPLHF. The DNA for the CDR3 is TGTGCCAGCAGCTCCCGGGACAGGTCTCTTTCACCCCTCCACTTT.

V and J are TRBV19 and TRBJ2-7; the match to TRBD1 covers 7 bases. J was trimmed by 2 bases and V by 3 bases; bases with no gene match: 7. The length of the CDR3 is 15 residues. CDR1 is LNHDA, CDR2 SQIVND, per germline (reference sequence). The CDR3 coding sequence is TGTGCCAGTAGTATTTCCGGACAGGTGGCCTACGAGCAGTACTTC. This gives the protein CASSISGQVAYEQYF.

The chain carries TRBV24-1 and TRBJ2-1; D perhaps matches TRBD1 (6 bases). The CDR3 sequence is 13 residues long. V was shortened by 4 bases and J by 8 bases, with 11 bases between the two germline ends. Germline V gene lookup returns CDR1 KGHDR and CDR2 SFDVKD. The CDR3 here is CATSDVQGYEQFF. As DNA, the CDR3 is TGTGCCACCAGTGACGTACAGGGCTATGAGCAGTTCTTC.

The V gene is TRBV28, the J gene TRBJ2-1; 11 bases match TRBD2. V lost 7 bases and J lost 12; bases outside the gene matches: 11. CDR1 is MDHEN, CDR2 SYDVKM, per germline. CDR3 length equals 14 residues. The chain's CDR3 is CASTNTPTSGGQFF. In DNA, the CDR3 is TGTGCCAGCACCAATACCCCAACTAGCGGGGGGCAGTTCTTC.

CDR3 amino acids: CASSASPRQGENTIYF. The CDR3 DNA is TGTGCCAGCAGCGCCTCCCCGCGGCAGGGCGAAAACACCATATATTTT. The rearrangement links TRBV5-5 to TRBJ1-3; possible D gene TRBD1, 5 bases. V gave up 4 bases and J gave up 6 bases, with 20 bases separating them. The CDR3 contains 16 residues. Germline V gene data show CDR1 as SGHKS and CDR2 as YYEKEE (reference sequence).

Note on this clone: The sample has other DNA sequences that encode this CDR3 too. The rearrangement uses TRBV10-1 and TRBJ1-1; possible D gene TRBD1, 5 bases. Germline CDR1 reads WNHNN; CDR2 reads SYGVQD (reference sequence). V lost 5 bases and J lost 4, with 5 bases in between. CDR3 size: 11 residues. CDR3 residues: CASSRGTEAFF. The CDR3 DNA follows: TGCGCCAGCAGTAGGGGCACTGAAGCTTTCTTT.

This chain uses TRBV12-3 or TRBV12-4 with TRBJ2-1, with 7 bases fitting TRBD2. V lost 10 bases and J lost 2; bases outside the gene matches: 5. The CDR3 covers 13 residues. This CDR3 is CATQSGAYNEQFF. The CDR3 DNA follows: TGTGCCACTCAAAGCGGGGCCTACAATGAGCAGTTCTTC.

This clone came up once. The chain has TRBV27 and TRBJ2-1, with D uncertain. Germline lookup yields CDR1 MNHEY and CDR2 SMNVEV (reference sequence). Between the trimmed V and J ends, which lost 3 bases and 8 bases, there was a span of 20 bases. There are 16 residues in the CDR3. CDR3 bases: TGTGCCAGCAGTTTTACCTCTGTTCTACTTTCGGATGAGCAGTTCTTC. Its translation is CASSFTSVLLSDEQFF.

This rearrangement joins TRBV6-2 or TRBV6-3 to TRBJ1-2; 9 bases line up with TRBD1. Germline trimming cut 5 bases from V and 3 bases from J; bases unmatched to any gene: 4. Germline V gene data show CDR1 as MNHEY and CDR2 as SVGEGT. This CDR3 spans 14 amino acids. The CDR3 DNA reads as TGTGCCAGCAGTCGGACAGGGGACTACTATGGCTACACCTTC. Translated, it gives CASSRTGDYYGYTF.